This T cell receptor beta chain originates from a study of T-cell reconstitution after alpha-beta-depleted transplantation in children (dated by TCRdb to the mid-2010s). Regarding the study in general: Using TCR repertoire profiling, the study followed T-cell immune reconstitution in a quantitative way in children after TCRalphabeta/CD19-depleted allogeneic hematopoietic cell transplantation.

Library preparation was by PCR. Sequencing relied on an Illumina HiSeq 2500. TCR libraries were prepared with molecular barcoding, using unique molecular identifiers to normalize TCRbeta repertoire quantification. TCRdb reworked the public reads: Q25 trimming with fastp, MiXCR clone assembly, productive beta chains retained. Entries that share a CDR3 protein sequence are merged under the most common genes and DNA. For this sample the table gives about 610,000 distinct CDR3 sequences, of which 8% to 11% were detected only once. About 4% of the sample is taken by the ten largest. Turning to this clonotype: The antigen it recognizes is unknown. Base qualities are not recorded, but no much larger clone differs from it by a single base.

Including cysteine and phenylalanine, the CDR3 has 13 amino acids. The entry retains the CDR3 DNA only, 39 bases that are in frame from base 1. Based on the germline V gene, the CDR1 and CDR2 sequences are SQVTM and ANQGSEA. The V end loses 4 bases and the J end loses 3 bases, and a stretch of 10 bases separates them. The sequences come from PBMCs from the stem cell graft donor, collected from the stem cell graft. This sequence was found in a human donor who donated a stem cell graft to a child with acute myeloid leukemia. In this chain, TRBV29-1 is recombined with TRBJ1-5; TRBD1 is possibly the D segment (6 matching bases). In nucleotides, the sequence is TGCAGCGTTGCTGGACAGATCAATCAGCCCCAGCATTTT. Its product reads: CSVAGQINQPQHF.